Below are 7 T cell receptor beta chains sequenced from a single sample in a study of CD8 T cells in Susac syndrome. A quantity of about 0.45 to 1 ug RNA underwent reverse transcription using random hexamers. TCRdb ran MiXCR on the immunoSEQ multiplex PCR reads and lists one entry per CDR3 protein. Counted here are about 210,000 distinct CDR3 sequences, roughly 93% occurring once; the ten biggest clones make up roughly 0.14%. Sequenced input: CD4+ T cells from PBMCs. The receptors originated from a human donor with Susac syndrome.

The chain joins TRBV2 to TRBJ1-2; D remains unclear. Germline CDR1 SNHLY, CDR2 FYNNEI. This CDR3 is built from 11 residues. Trimming left V 4 bases short and J 3 bases short, with 3 bases between. CDR3 sequence: CASSVHYGYTF. The CDR3, as DNA: TGTGCCAGCAGTGTCCACTATGGCTACACCTTC. The variable domain in full, completed from reference TRBV2 and TRBJ1-2, reads EPEVTQTPSHQVTQMGQEVILRCVPISNHLYFYWYRQILGQKVEFLVSFYNNEISEKSEIFDDQFSVERPDGSNFTLKIRSTKLEDSAMYFCASSVHYGYTFGSGTRLTVV.

The chain uses TRBV15 and TRBJ2-7; 8 bases fit TRBD1. CDR3 length equals 15 residues. Per the germline V gene, CDR1 is LNHNV and CDR2 is YYDKDF (reference sequence). With V trimmed by 5 bases and J by 0 bases, 6 bases remained unmatched. The CDR3 sequence is CATSPDRASSYEQYF. CDR3 sequence (DNA): TGTGCCACCAGCCCGGACAGGGCCAGCTCCTACGAGCAGTACTTC.

The CDR3 is CASSQDGAGNTEAFF. The CDR3 coding sequence is TGCGCCAGCAGCCAAGATGGGGCAGGGAACACTGAAGCTTTCTTT. V usage is TRBV4-1 and J usage is TRBJ1-1; D perhaps matches TRBD1 (5 bases). There are 15 residues in the CDR3. In germline, CDR1 is MGHRA, CDR2 YSYEKL. Between the trimmed V and J ends, which lost 0 bases and 1 base, there was a span of 9 bases.

This clonotype was detected once. The rearrangement joins TRBV7-2 to TRBJ1-4; D remains ambiguous. This CDR3 has 13 residues. The V gene lost 4 bases and the J gene lost 3 bases, with 6 bases spanning the gap. Germline values: CDR1 SGHTA, CDR2 FQGNSA. DNA of the CDR3: TGTGCCAGCAGCTCCGCCCCTAATGAAAAACTGTTTTTT. It yields the protein CASSSAPNEKLFF.

This clonotype has only one observation. J is TRBJ2-5 and V is TRBV28; TRBD1 might be the D (5 bases). V lost 10 bases and J 1 base, leaving 19 bases between the germline ends. The CDR3 has 15 amino acids. Germline V gives CDR1 MDHEN, CDR2 SYDVKM. The CDR3 nucleotides are TGTGCCACTCATAAACCTCAGGGTGGCCAAGAGACCCAGTACTTC. It is translated as CATHKPQGGQETQYF.

This clonotype was seen only once. The chain joins TRBV6-5 to TRBJ2-7, with 7 bases that match TRBD1. Germline lookup yields CDR1 MNHEY and CDR2 SVGAGI. The trim removed 7 bases at V and 5 bases at J, leaving 8 bases unmatched. The CDR3 contains 13 residues. This CDR3 reads CASKIPGGDEQYF. CDR3 coding DNA: TGTGCCAGCAAAATTCCAGGGGGAGACGAGCAGTACTTC.

The chain links TRBV2 to TRBJ2-5, with 7 positions matching TRBD2. The junction had 13 bases not matched to a gene; V was cut back by 6 bases and J by 6 bases. The CDR3 sequence is 15 residues long. The germline CDR1 and CDR2 sequences are SNHLY and FYNNEI. This CDR3 is CASSELASSLKTQYF. The DNA for the CDR3 is TGTGCCAGCAGCGAACTAGCGAGTAGTCTAAAGACCCAGTACTTC.